This TCR beta chain was observed in a study of blood T cell repertoires in COVID-19 (dated by TCRdb to 2018 to 2021). The study in broad terms: Samples from collaborators originated in the United States, Italy and Spain and spanned both the acute and convalescent phases of COVID-19. The prospective study material was composed of cDNA or gDNA derived from T cells, B-cell-depleted T cells, or PBMCs. The dataset comprised deeply sampled blood TCRbeta repertoires from subjects exposed to, actively infected with, or recovered from COVID-19. The repertoires were made available in a free public database intended to serve as a resource for research on the immune response to SARS-CoV-2. The samples were drawn from two sources: the first 160 participants of the ongoing ImmuneRACE study, and 1,254 subjects contributed by 6 global collaborators. Sample metadata almost always included a de-identified subject ID, COVID-19 status, age in years and sex. Where available, HLA class I and class II types were taken from metadata supplied by the sample provider and were not determined by assay-based typing.

The germline V gene specifies SNHLY as CDR1 and FYNNEI as CDR2. V is cut back by 10 bases and J by 0 bases, with 13 bases in the junction unmatched. The CDR3, cysteine through phenylalanine, is 17 amino acids long. Here the CDR3 DNA is all that survives: 51 bases in frame from base 1. Results the study describes overall, beyond this receptor: The quantity of clinical and demographic metadata differed by source and by participant and was supplied without curation.

TCRbeta CDR3 regions were amplified from genomic DNA by means of the immunoSEQ Assay, a bias-controlled multiplex PCR. Per the authors' processing: Nucleated cell counts per sample were estimated from amplification of reference gene primers within the assay. Sequence reads were collapsed and filtered to measure the absolute abundance of every unique TCRbeta CDR3 rearrangement. For each sample, productive Simpson clonality was calculated as the square root of Simpson's diversity index across productive rearrangements. TCRdb limited this immuneACCESS table to in-frame rearrangements with V and J called. A share of clones is missing; checked studies link under half to unresolved V genes, and the rest is unexplained. The V and J calls and the clone size are those of that table, but D and trimming were determined from the DNA. The sample table contains a few hundred thousand clones; only one count was recorded for less than 90% of them. Jointly, the top ten make up about 20% of the sample.

Collaborating institutions collected whole blood in K2EDTA tubes following their own protocols. For TCRbeta analysis, collaborator samples were shipped as frozen whole blood, as isolated PBMCs, or as DNA extracted from either sample type. As regards this clone: Its antigen is still unknown. No base-level quality is on record; no much larger clone is a single base apart.

Sequences were obtained from peripheral blood. In this chain, TRBV2 is recombined with TRBJ1-3; TRBD1 agrees with 9 junctional bases. The receptor was derived from a man aged 25 to 40 with active or convalescent COVID-19. The DNA sequence reads TGTGCCACACACGGGACAGGGACACCGGCCTCTGGAAACACCATATATTTT. This sequence encodes CATHGTGTPASGNTIYF.